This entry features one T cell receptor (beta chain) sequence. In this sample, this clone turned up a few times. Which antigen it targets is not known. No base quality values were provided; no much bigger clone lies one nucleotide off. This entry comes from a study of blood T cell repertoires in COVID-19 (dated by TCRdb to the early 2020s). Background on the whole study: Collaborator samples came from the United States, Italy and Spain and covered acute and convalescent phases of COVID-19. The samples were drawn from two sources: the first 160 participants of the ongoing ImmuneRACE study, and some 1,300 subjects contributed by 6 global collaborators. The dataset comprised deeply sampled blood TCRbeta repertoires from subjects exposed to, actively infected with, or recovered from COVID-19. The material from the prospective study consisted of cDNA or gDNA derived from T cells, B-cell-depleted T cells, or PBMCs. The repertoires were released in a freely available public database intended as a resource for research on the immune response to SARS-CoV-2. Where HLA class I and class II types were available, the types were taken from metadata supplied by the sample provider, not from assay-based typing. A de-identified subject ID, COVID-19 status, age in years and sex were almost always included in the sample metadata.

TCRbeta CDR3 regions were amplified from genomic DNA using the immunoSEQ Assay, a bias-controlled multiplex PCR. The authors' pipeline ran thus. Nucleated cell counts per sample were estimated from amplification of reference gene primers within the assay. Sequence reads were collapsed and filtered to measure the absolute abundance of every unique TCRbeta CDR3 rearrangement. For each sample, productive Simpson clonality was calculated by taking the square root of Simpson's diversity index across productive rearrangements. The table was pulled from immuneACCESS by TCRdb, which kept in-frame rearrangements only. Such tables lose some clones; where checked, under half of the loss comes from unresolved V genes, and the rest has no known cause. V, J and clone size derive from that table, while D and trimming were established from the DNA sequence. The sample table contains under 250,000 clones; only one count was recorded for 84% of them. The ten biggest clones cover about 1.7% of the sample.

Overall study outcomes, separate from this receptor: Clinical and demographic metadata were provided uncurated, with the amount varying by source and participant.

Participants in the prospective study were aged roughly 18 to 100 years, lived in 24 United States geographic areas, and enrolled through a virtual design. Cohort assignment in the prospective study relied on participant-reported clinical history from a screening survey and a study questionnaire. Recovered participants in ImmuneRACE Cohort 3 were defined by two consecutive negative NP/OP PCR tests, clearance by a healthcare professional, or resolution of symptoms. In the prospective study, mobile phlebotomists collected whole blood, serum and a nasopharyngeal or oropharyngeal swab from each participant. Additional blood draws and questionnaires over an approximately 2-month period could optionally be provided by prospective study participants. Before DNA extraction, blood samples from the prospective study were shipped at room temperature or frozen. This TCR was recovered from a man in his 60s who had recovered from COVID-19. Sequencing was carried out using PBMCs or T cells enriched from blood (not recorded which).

The CDR3 has the sequence CASSRGTGSWDTIYF. The nucleotide sequence reads as follows: TGTGCCAGCAGCCGGGGGACAGGGAGTTGGGACACCATATATTTT. The chain couples TRBV7-9 to TRBJ1-3, with 9 bases aligning to TRBD1. Including cysteine and phenylalanine, the CDR3 has 15 amino acids. The DNA shown is the 45-base CDR3, in frame from base 1. CDR1 is given as SEHNR and CDR2 as FQNEAQ, both from the germline V gene (reference sequence). V is pruned by 5 bases and J by 8 bases, leaving 10 bases of the junction without a gene match.